Listed below are T cell receptor beta chains from one sample, sequenced in a study of a mutant IDH1 vaccine in newly diagnosed glioma. These receptors' antigens are unknown. TCRdb's copy holds only in-frame clones and misses some; the assay was immunoSEQ multiplex PCR. The data show around 40,000 clones, with 80% to 85% seen just once and 2% to 2.5% held by the top ten. This specimen consisted of PBMCs, obtained from a glioma patient whose treatment included an IDH1 peptide vaccine. The source is a man aged 35 to 55 with glioma. The CDR3 runs from the conserved cysteine through the conserved F or W. Fields, in order: V gene, J gene, clone size, D gene, CDR3 protein, CDR3 DNA. A D gene is named only where the DNA matches it firmly. Not all rows give a size; the values are once, few, many and, for expanded clones, a class.

V gene: TRBV7-9
J gene: TRBJ2-3
clone size: .
D gene: TRBD2
CDR3 protein: CASSLGTRTDTQYF
CDR3 DNA: TGTGCCAGCAGCTTGGGGACTAGGACAGATACGCAGTATTTT

V gene: TRBV7-9
J gene: TRBJ2-5
clone size: .
D gene: .
CDR3 protein: CASRPQGQETQYF
CDR3 DNA: TGTGCCAGCAGGCCGCAGGGCCAAGAGACCCAGTACTTC

V gene: TRBV25-1
J gene: TRBJ2-3
clone size: .
D gene: TRBD2
CDR3 protein: CASSGGNPTDTQYF
CDR3 DNA: TGTGCCAGCAGCGGGGGGAATCCCACAGATACGCAGTATTTT

V gene: TRBV5-5
J gene: TRBJ1-4
clone size: .
D gene: .
CDR3 protein: CASSFHNEKLFF
CDR3 DNA: TGTGCCAGCAGCTTCCACAATGAAAAACTGTTTTTT

V gene: TRBV9
J gene: TRBJ2-1
clone size: .
D gene: .
CDR3 protein: CASSVASVLSEQFF
CDR3 DNA: TGTGCCAGCAGCGTAGCTTCAGTATTAAGTGAGCAGTTCTTC

V gene: TRBV5-1
J gene: TRBJ2-3
clone size: .
D gene: .
CDR3 protein: CASSLLPDIRSDTQYF
CDR3 DNA: TGCGCCAGCAGCTTGCTCCCGGACATTCGTTCAGATACGCAGTATTTT

V gene: TRBV6-5
J gene: TRBJ2-7
clone size: .
D gene: .
CDR3 protein: CASSYSGTRGYEQYF
CDR3 DNA: TGTGCCAGCAGTTACTCAGGGACCAGAGGCTACGAGCAGTACTTC

V gene: TRBV15
J gene: TRBJ1-4
clone size: .
D gene: .
CDR3 protein: CATSTRGVLEKLFF
CDR3 DNA: TGTGCCACCAGCACGCGGGGGGTTCTTGAAAAACTGTTTTTT

V gene: TRBV7-2
J gene: TRBJ1-1
clone size: .
D gene: .
CDR3 protein: CASSYALTGSEAFF
CDR3 DNA: TGTGCCAGCAGCTACGCTTTGACAGGTTCTGAAGCTTTCTTT

V gene: TRBV6-5
J gene: TRBJ2-1
clone size: .
D gene: .
CDR3 protein: CATTVPGYYNEQFF
CDR3 DNA: TGTGCCACCACCGTCCCGGGATACTACAATGAGCAGTTCTTC

V gene: TRBV6-5
J gene: TRBJ2-7
clone size: .
D gene: .
CDR3 protein: CASMISDRVYEQYF
CDR3 DNA: TGTGCCAGCATGATTTCGGACAGAGTATACGAGCAGTACTTC

V gene: TRBV11-3
J gene: TRBJ2-1
clone size: .
D gene: .
CDR3 protein: CASSLDQGGSGKNNEQFF
CDR3 DNA: TGTGCCAGCAGCTTAGATCAGGGTGGTAGCGGTAAAAACAATGAGCAGTTCTTC

V gene: TRBV7-9
J gene: TRBJ1-1
clone size: few
D gene: .
CDR3 protein: CASSLTSGYTEAFF
CDR3 DNA: TGTGCCAGCAGCTTAACGAGCGGATACACTGAAGCTTTCTTT

V gene: TRBV6-5
J gene: TRBJ2-7
clone size: once
D gene: TRBD1
CDR3 protein: CASSYGDRGSEQYF
CDR3 DNA: TGTGCCAGCAGTTACGGGGACAGGGGGAGCGAGCAGTACTTC

V gene: TRBV18
J gene: TRBJ1-1
clone size: .
D gene: .
CDR3 protein: CASSPSGDTEAFF
CDR3 DNA: TGTGCCAGCTCACCTTCAGGAGACACTGAAGCTTTCTTT

V gene: TRBV4-2
J gene: TRBJ1-5
clone size: .
D gene: TRBD1
CDR3 protein: CASSRGTGEDQPQHF
CDR3 DNA: TGTGCCAGCAGCCGCGGGACAGGCGAGGATCAGCCCCAGCATTTT

V gene: TRBV9
J gene: TRBJ2-4
clone size: .
D gene: .
CDR3 protein: CASSVVPGSPNIQYF
CDR3 DNA: TGTGCCAGCAGCGTAGTACCCGGGAGCCCGAACATTCAGTACTTC

V gene: TRBV7-6
J gene: TRBJ2-3
clone size: .
D gene: .
CDR3 protein: CASSPQGSWDTQYF
CDR3 DNA: TGTGCCAGCAGCCCCCAAGGATCCTGGGATACGCAGTATTTT

V gene: TRBV9
J gene: TRBJ2-1
clone size: once
D gene: .
CDR3 protein: CASSVGGEGAYNEQFF
CDR3 DNA: TGTGCCAGCAGCGTAGGGGGGGAAGGCGCCTACAATGAGCAGTTCTTC

V gene: TRBV7-8
J gene: TRBJ2-1
clone size: .
D gene: .
CDR3 protein: CASAIVGLEQFF
CDR3 DNA: TGTGCCAGCGCTATTGTGGGTTTAGAGCAGTTCTTC

V gene: TRBV6-5
J gene: TRBJ2-6
clone size: .
D gene: .
CDR3 protein: CASGGAGANVLTF
CDR3 DNA: TGTGCCAGCGGAGGTGCTGGGGCCAACGTCCTGACTTTC

V gene: TRBV5-6
J gene: TRBJ2-2
clone size: .
D gene: .
CDR3 protein: CASSRYTGELFF
CDR3 DNA: TGTGCCAGCAGCCGATACACCGGGGAGCTGTTTTTT

V gene: TRBV9
J gene: TRBJ2-7
clone size: .
D gene: TRBD2
CDR3 protein: CASSPRLAGGYEQYF
CDR3 DNA: TGTGCCAGCAGCCCCCGACTAGCGGGAGGTTACGAGCAGTACTTC

V gene: TRBV9
J gene: TRBJ2-2
clone size: once
D gene: TRBD2
CDR3 protein: CASSPDGGRVATGELFF
CDR3 DNA: TGTGCCAGCAGCCCAGATGGCGGGAGGGTGGCCACCGGGGAGCTGTTTTTT

V gene: TRBV10-2
J gene: TRBJ2-3
clone size: .
D gene: .
CDR3 protein: CASMVGHSTDTQYF
CDR3 DNA: TGCGCCAGCATGGTGGGGCACAGCACAGATACGCAGTATTTT

V gene: TRBV10-2
J gene: TRBJ2-5
clone size: .
D gene: .
CDR3 protein: CASSAGGVETQYF
CDR3 DNA: TGCGCCAGCAGTGCTGGAGGAGTGGAGACCCAGTACTTC

V gene: TRBV2
J gene: TRBJ1-4
clone size: .
D gene: .
CDR3 protein: CASRGGVPATNEKLFF
CDR3 DNA: TGTGCCAGCAGGGGGGGGGTTCCCGCAACTAATGAAAAACTGTTTTTT

V gene: TRBV5-4
J gene: TRBJ2-2
clone size: .
D gene: TRBD2
CDR3 protein: CASSLVFSSGNTGELFF
CDR3 DNA: TGTGCCAGCAGCTTGGTCTTTTCTAGCGGAAACACCGGGGAGCTGTTTTTT

V gene: TRBV5-6
J gene: TRBJ2-1
clone size: .
D gene: .
CDR3 protein: CASSFDSNEQFF
CDR3 DNA: TGTGCCAGCAGCTTCGACAGTAATGAGCAGTTCTTC

V gene: TRBV2
J gene: TRBJ2-5
clone size: .
D gene: .
CDR3 protein: CASSEYEETQYF
CDR3 DNA: TGTGCCAGCAGTGAATACGAAGAGACCCAGTACTTC

V gene: TRBV5-1
J gene: TRBJ1-1
clone size: .
D gene: .
CDR3 protein: CASSLDRVGTEAFF
CDR3 DNA: TGCGCCAGCAGCTTGGACAGGGTGGGCACTGAAGCTTTCTTT

V gene: TRBV4-2
J gene: TRBJ2-2
clone size: .
D gene: TRBD1
CDR3 protein: CASSQEDRGVDPGELFF
CDR3 DNA: TGTGCCAGCAGCCAAGAGGACAGGGGGGTTGATCCCGGGGAGCTGTTTTTT

V gene: TRBV5-1
J gene: TRBJ1-3
clone size: few
D gene: TRBD1
CDR3 protein: CASSTTQGARGNTIYF
CDR3 DNA: TGCGCCAGCAGCACAACCCAGGGGGCTCGGGGAAACACCATATATTTT

V gene: TRBV11-1
J gene: TRBJ2-7
clone size: .
D gene: .
CDR3 protein: CASSLAPGWSYEQYF
CDR3 DNA: TGTGCCAGCAGCTTAGCGCCGGGGTGGTCCTACGAGCAGTACTTC

V gene: TRBV2
J gene: TRBJ2-7
clone size: .
D gene: .
CDR3 protein: CASSEGLVIPYEQYF
CDR3 DNA: TGTGCCAGCAGTGAAGGACTCGTGATTCCCTACGAGCAGTACTTC

V gene: TRBV4-1
J gene: TRBJ1-4
clone size: once
D gene: .
CDR3 protein: CASSQVGYNAGGEKLFF
CDR3 DNA: TGCGCCAGCAGCCAAGTCGGTTATAACGCGGGGGGTGAAAAACTGTTTTTT

V gene: TRBV7-2
J gene: TRBJ1-5
clone size: once
D gene: TRBD1
CDR3 protein: CASSPNRGLNQPQHF
CDR3 DNA: TGTGCCAGCAGCCCCAACAGGGGGCTCAATCAGCCCCAGCATTTT

V gene: TRBV12-5
J gene: TRBJ2-5
clone size: .
D gene: .
CDR3 protein: CASGSLGLGTQYF
CDR3 DNA: TGTGCTAGTGGATCATTGGGGCTCGGGACCCAGTACTTC

V gene: TRBV10-2
J gene: TRBJ2-7
clone size: .
D gene: .
CDR3 protein: CASSESTLYEQYF
CDR3 DNA: TGCGCCAGCAGTGAGTCAACTTTGTACGAGCAGTACTTC

V gene: TRBV10-3
J gene: TRBJ2-1
clone size: .
D gene: .
CDR3 protein: CAISGSGSSYNEQFF
CDR3 DNA: TGTGCCATCAGTGGCTCCGGCTCCTCCTACAATGAGCAGTTCTTC

V gene: TRBV7-2
J gene: TRBJ1-2
clone size: .
D gene: TRBD1
CDR3 protein: CASSLGMGQNYGYTF
CDR3 DNA: TGTGCCAGCAGCTTAGGGATGGGACAGAACTATGGCTACACCTTC

V gene: TRBV11-2
J gene: TRBJ2-7
clone size: .
D gene: .
CDR3 protein: CASSPRPEARGEQYF
CDR3 DNA: TGTGCCAGCAGCCCCCGGCCCGAGGCTCGGGGCGAGCAGTACTTC

V gene: TRBV5-8
J gene: TRBJ2-7
clone size: once
D gene: TRBD1
CDR3 protein: CASNFQGASTYEQYF
CDR3 DNA: TGTGCCAGCAACTTTCAGGGGGCTTCTACCTACGAGCAGTACTTC

V gene: TRBV27
J gene: TRBJ2-3
clone size: .
D gene: .
CDR3 protein: CASSARTGRVDTQYF
CDR3 DNA: TGTGCCAGCAGCGCGAGGACAGGGAGGGTAGATACGCAGTATTTT

V gene: TRBV19
J gene: TRBJ2-7
clone size: .
D gene: .
CDR3 protein: CASSIIGEPYEQYF
CDR3 DNA: TGTGCCAGTAGTATAATCGGGGAACCATACGAGCAGTACTTC

V gene: TRBV15
J gene: TRBJ1-5
clone size: .
D gene: TRBD1
CDR3 protein: CATSRDFSTGEQPQHF
CDR3 DNA: TGTGCCACCAGCAGGGACTTCTCGACAGGGGAGCAGCCCCAGCATTTT

V gene: TRBV5-1
J gene: TRBJ1-4
clone size: .
D gene: .
CDR3 protein: CASSPQARQEKLFF
CDR3 DNA: TGCGCCAGCAGCCCACAGGCACGGCAGGAAAAACTGTTTTTT

V gene: TRBV7-9
J gene: TRBJ1-4
clone size: .
D gene: .
CDR3 protein: CASSLGRTGIMPEKLFF
CDR3 DNA: TGTGCCAGCAGCTTGGGCAGAACCGGGATAATGCCAGAAAAACTGTTTTTT

V gene: TRBV4-3
J gene: TRBJ2-7
clone size: .
D gene: .
CDR3 protein: CASSQLVVPGYEQYF
CDR3 DNA: TGCGCCAGCAGCCAACTGGTCGTACCCGGCTACGAGCAGTACTTC

V gene: TRBV7-2
J gene: TRBJ2-7
clone size: .
D gene: .
CDR3 protein: CASSLWTTPTPEQYF
CDR3 DNA: TGTGCCAGCAGCTTATGGACAACACCAACGCCCGAGCAGTACTTC

V gene: TRBV18
J gene: TRBJ1-3
clone size: .
D gene: .
CDR3 protein: CASSPRSTPSGNTIYF
CDR3 DNA: TGTGCCAGCTCACCCAGATCAACCCCCTCTGGAAACACCATATATTTT

V gene: TRBV27
J gene: TRBJ1-1
clone size: .
D gene: TRBD1
CDR3 protein: CASSLSTGGINEAFF
CDR3 DNA: TGTGCCAGCAGTTTGTCTACAGGGGGGATTAACGAAGCTTTCTTT

V gene: TRBV27
J gene: TRBJ1-2
clone size: .
D gene: .
CDR3 protein: CASSWVGDGYGYTF
CDR3 DNA: TGTGCCAGCAGTTGGGTAGGGGACGGCTATGGCTACACCTTC

V gene: TRBV10-2
J gene: TRBJ2-5
clone size: .
D gene: .
CDR3 protein: CASSESGYQETQYF
CDR3 DNA: TGCGCCAGCAGTGAGTCGGGGTACCAAGAGACCCAGTACTTC

V gene: TRBV7-2
J gene: TRBJ2-3
clone size: .
D gene: TRBD2
CDR3 protein: CASSPPGGGAAYF
CDR3 DNA: TGTGCCAGCAGCCCCCCGGGGGGGGGCGCGGCGTATTTT

V gene: TRBV2
J gene: TRBJ2-3
clone size: .
D gene: TRBD1
CDR3 protein: CASSYSFWTGGHYDTQYF
CDR3 DNA: TGTGCCAGCAGTTACTCCTTTTGGACAGGGGGTCATTATGATACGCAGTATTTT

V gene: TRBV5-4
J gene: TRBJ2-7
clone size: .
D gene: .
CDR3 protein: CASSLSTWGAAYEQYF
CDR3 DNA: TGTGCCAGCAGCTTGAGTACGTGGGGAGCAGCCTACGAGCAGTACTTC

V gene: TRBV12-2
J gene: TRBJ2-7
clone size: .
D gene: .
CDR3 protein: CASRLVTGRSCQSSYEQYF
CDR3 DNA: TGTGCAAGTCGCTTAGTCACAGGAAGATCATGCCAAAGCTCCTACGAGCAGTACTTC

V gene: TRBV7-2
J gene: TRBJ1-1
clone size: .
D gene: TRBD1
CDR3 protein: CASSFDRENTEAFF
CDR3 DNA: TGTGCCAGCAGCTTCGACAGGGAGAACACTGAAGCTTTCTTT

V gene: TRBV7-8
J gene: TRBJ2-7
clone size: .
D gene: TRBD2
CDR3 protein: CASSLLSGKIYEQYF
CDR3 DNA: TGTGCCAGCAGCTTACTAAGCGGGAAAATCTACGAGCAGTACTTC